The rows below give T cell receptor beta chains drawn from one sample of a study of siplizumab effects on memory and regulatory T cells. Using immunoSEQ multiplex PCR, the repertoire was profiled, and TCRdb retains in-frame clones only, with some absent. The sample yields about 120,000 clones, roughly 93% seen once. The sequencing sample was made of non-Treg CD4+ T cells sorted from blood. The receptors originated from a human donor in good health. Each CDR3 is given with its conserved first and last residue. The order of the fields is CDR3 DNA, CDR3 protein, clone size, J gene, V gene, D gene, CDR3 length. A D gene is named only where the DNA matches it firmly. Rows give clone size only sometimes, using once, few, many, or a class for an expanded clone.

TGTGCCATCAGTCCTTACGAGGCAGACAGCATGAACACTGAAGCTTTCTTT | CAISPYEADSMNTEAFF | . | TRBJ1-1 | TRBV10-3 | . | 17
TGCAGCGTAGCAAAAGAGACCCAGTACTTC | CSVAKETQYF | few | TRBJ2-5 | TRBV29-1 | . | 10
TGCAGCGTTGGGGTAGGGAGCACTGGTGGCTACACCTTC | CSVGVGSTGGYTF | . | TRBJ1-2 | TRBV29-1 | . | 13
TGTGCCAGCAGCCTTGGGACAGGGGGCGGTGAGACCCAGTACTTC | CASSLGTGGGETQYF | . | TRBJ2-5 | TRBV7-2 | TRBD1 | 15
TGTGCCAGCAGCTTAACCGGACAGTTCTCCTACGAGCAGTACTTC | CASSLTGQFSYEQYF | . | TRBJ2-7 | TRBV7-2 | . | 15
TGTGCCATCAGGACTACTGGAAACACCATATATTTT | CAIRTTGNTIYF | . | TRBJ1-3 | TRBV10-3 | . | 12
TGTGCCAGCAGTGCTAAGCTGAACACTGAAGCTTTCTTT | CASSAKLNTEAFF | . | TRBJ1-1 | TRBV6-6 | . | 13
TGTGCCAGCAGCCCACGAGGGGGTAGCTCCTACAATGAGCAGTTCTTC | CASSPRGGSSYNEQFF | . | TRBJ2-1 | TRBV2 | . | 16
TGTGCCAGTAGTATTGCCAGAATGGAAGCTTTCTTT | CASSIARMEAFF | . | TRBJ1-1 | TRBV19 | . | 12
TGTGCCAGCAGTTACGGGACAGGGGGCGGTCAGCCCCAGCATTTT | CASSYGTGGGQPQHF | . | TRBJ1-5 | TRBV6-5 | TRBD1 | 15
TGTGCCAGCAGCCGGACAGGGTATAGCAATCAGCCCCAGCATTTT | CASSRTGYSNQPQHF | once | TRBJ1-5 | TRBV11-2 | TRBD1 | 15
TGTGCCAGCAGCCAAGATTCGGGCAAGGTTCGGTATGGCTACACCTTC | CASSQDSGKVRYGYTF | . | TRBJ1-2 | TRBV14 | . | 16
TGTGCCAGCAGTTTAGAGGGAGAGCAGTACTTC | CASSLEGEQYF | . | TRBJ2-7 | TRBV28 | . | 11
TGTGCCAGCAGCCTGGGACAGGTCGCCAATGAAAAACTGTTTTTT | CASSLGQVANEKLFF | few | TRBJ1-4 | TRBV5-5 | TRBD1 | 15
TGTGCCAGCAGCTTGGGCCAAGAGACCCAGTACTTC | CASSLGQETQYF | . | TRBJ2-5 | TRBV13 | . | 12
TGTGCCAGCAGCACCCTACTACCAACTAATGAAAAACTGTTTTTT | CASSTLLPTNEKLFF | . | TRBJ1-4 | TRBV7-9 | . | 15
TGCGCCAGCAGCCGACAGGGTTTAGGGGTTGAGCAGTTCTTC | CASSRQGLGVEQFF | . | TRBJ2-1 | TRBV4-3 | TRBD1 | 14
TGTGCCAGCAGCCCCCAAGCGGGGAGCACAGATACGCAGTATTTT | CASSPQAGSTDTQYF | . | TRBJ2-3 | TRBV7-3 | TRBD2 | 15
TGCAGCGCCCAGAAGGGGACAGGGGGCCTGGAGACCCAGTACTTC | CSAQKGTGGLETQYF | . | TRBJ2-5 | TRBV29-1 | TRBD1 | 15
TGCGCCAGCAGGGAAACAGGGGGCCAAAACTATGGCTACACCTTC | CASRETGGQNYGYTF | . | TRBJ1-2 | TRBV5-1 | TRBD1 | 15
TGTGCCAGCAGTGGACAGGGTTATAGCAATCAGCCCCAGCATTTT | CASSGQGYSNQPQHF | . | TRBJ1-5 | TRBV2 | TRBD1 | 15
TGCGCCAGCAGCCATTTCCCGACAGACGGCTACACCTTC | CASSHFPTDGYTF | . | TRBJ1-2 | TRBV4-1 | . | 13